This is a list of T cell receptor beta chains from one sample in a study of blood T cell repertoires in COVID-19. Using immunoSEQ multiplex PCR, the repertoire was profiled, and TCRdb retains in-frame clones only, with some absent. The table includes around 300,000 clones, roughly 89% detected once. Source material: PBMCs or T cells enriched from blood (not recorded which). The receptors here all came from an older woman who had recovered from COVID-19. The CDR3 runs from the conserved cysteine through the conserved F or W. The order of the fields is clone size, D gene, V gene, J gene, CDR3 protein, CDR3 DNA. D genes are given only for firm matches. Only some rows state a clone size, as once, few, many or a class for expanded clones.

abundance: once; d_gene: .; v_gene: TRBV18; j_gene: TRBJ2-3; CDR3aa: CASSPDYSSTDTQYF; CDR3nt: TGTGCCAGCTCACCAGACTACTCTAGCACAGATACGCAGTATTTT
abundance: .; d_gene: .; v_gene: TRBV24-1; j_gene: TRBJ1-2; CDR3aa: CATSDTIGHSHTF; CDR3nt: TGTGCCACCAGTGATACCATCGGACATAGTCACACCTTC
abundance: .; d_gene: TRBD1; v_gene: TRBV5-6; j_gene: TRBJ1-2; CDR3aa: CASSSGTAAHGYTF; CDR3nt: TGTGCCAGCAGCTCCGGGACAGCCGCTCATGGCTACACCTTC
abundance: .; d_gene: .; v_gene: TRBV11-2; j_gene: TRBJ2-3; CDR3aa: CASSTSVDTQYF; CDR3nt: TGTGCCAGCAGCACGTCGGTAGATACGCAGTATTTT
abundance: few; d_gene: .; v_gene: TRBV12-3/TRBV12-4; j_gene: TRBJ1-5; CDR3aa: CASSLILDQPQHF; CDR3nt: TGTGCCAGCAGTCTTATTCTTGATCAGCCCCAGCATTTT
abundance: many; d_gene: .; v_gene: TRBV27; j_gene: TRBJ2-5; CDR3aa: CASRYDSQQETQYF; CDR3nt: TGTGCCAGCAGATACGACAGCCAGCAAGAGACCCAGTACTTC
abundance: .; d_gene: TRBD1; v_gene: TRBV2; j_gene: TRBJ2-3; CDR3aa: CARTTGESTDTQYF; CDR3nt: TGTGCCAGAACGACAGGGGAAAGCACAGATACGCAGTATTTT
abundance: .; d_gene: TRBD1; v_gene: TRBV3-1/TRBV3-2; j_gene: TRBJ1-5; CDR3aa: CASSHDRVQPQHF; CDR3nt: TGTGCCAGCAGCCACGACAGGGTTCAGCCCCAGCATTTT
abundance: .; d_gene: .; v_gene: TRBV6-1; j_gene: TRBJ2-2; CDR3aa: CASSERGGAVGELFF; CDR3nt: TGTGCCAGCAGTGAAAGAGGGGGGGCCGTCGGGGAGCTGTTTTTT
abundance: .; d_gene: TRBD1; v_gene: TRBV9; j_gene: TRBJ1-2; CDR3aa: CASSPDRGDYGYTF; CDR3nt: TGTGCCAGCAGCCCGGACAGGGGGGACTATGGCTACACCTTC
abundance: .; d_gene: TRBD1; v_gene: TRBV19; j_gene: TRBJ1-5; CDR3aa: CASSYHLQSGTGVNQPQHF; CDR3nt: TGTGCCAGTAGTTATCACCTTCAATCCGGGACAGGAGTGAATCAGCCCCAGCATTTT
abundance: few; d_gene: .; v_gene: TRBV5-1; j_gene: TRBJ2-5; CDR3aa: CASSWTPQETQYF; CDR3nt: TGCGCCAGCAGCTGGACACCTCAAGAGACCCAGTACTTC
abundance: .; d_gene: TRBD2; v_gene: TRBV3-1/TRBV3-2; j_gene: TRBJ2-5; CDR3aa: CATRGGPPGTQYF; CDR3nt: TGTGCCACCCGGGGGGGGCCCCCGGGGACCCAGTACTTC
abundance: .; d_gene: TRBD1; v_gene: TRBV3-1/TRBV3-2; j_gene: TRBJ1-4; CDR3aa: CASSLGQGEEKLFF; CDR3nt: TGTGCCAGCAGCCTTGGACAGGGTGAGGAAAAACTGTTTTTT
abundance: .; d_gene: TRBD2; v_gene: TRBV11-2; j_gene: TRBJ2-1; CDR3aa: CASSLDRGGEQFF; CDR3nt: TGTGCCAGCAGCTTAGATCGCGGGGGGGAGCAGTTCTTC
abundance: .; d_gene: .; v_gene: TRBV5-1; j_gene: TRBJ1-1; CDR3aa: CASSLIQMNTEAFF; CDR3nt: TGCGCCAGCAGCTTGATCCAGATGAACACTGAAGCTTTCTTT
abundance: .; d_gene: .; v_gene: TRBV11-3; j_gene: TRBJ2-5; CDR3aa: CASSLDRETQYF; CDR3nt: TGTGCCAGCAGCTTAGATCGAGAGACCCAGTACTTC
abundance: .; d_gene: TRBD1; v_gene: TRBV28; j_gene: TRBJ1-2; CDR3aa: CASSWRTGFTEGGYTF; CDR3nt: TGTGCCAGCAGTTGGCGGACAGGATTCACGGAGGGTGGCTACACCTTC
abundance: .; d_gene: .; v_gene: TRBV7-8; j_gene: TRBJ2-3; CDR3aa: CASSLGPTDTQYF; CDR3nt: TGTGCCAGCAGCTTAGGGCCAACAGATACGCAGTATTTT
abundance: .; d_gene: .; v_gene: TRBV9; j_gene: TRBJ2-5; CDR3aa: CASSPQEGEAGETQYF; CDR3nt: TGTGCCAGCAGCCCCCAGGAGGGTGAGGCGGGAGAGACCCAGTACTTC
abundance: .; d_gene: TRBD1; v_gene: TRBV7-2; j_gene: TRBJ1-1; CDR3aa: CASSRHGTGGTEAFF; CDR3nt: TGTGCCAGCAGCAGGCACGGGACAGGGGGTACTGAAGCTTTCTTT
abundance: .; d_gene: TRBD1; v_gene: TRBV24-1; j_gene: TRBJ1-3; CDR3aa: CATSDSRGVGNTIYF; CDR3nt: TGTGCCACCAGTGATTCCAGGGGGGTCGGAAACACCATATATTTT
abundance: once; d_gene: TRBD2; v_gene: TRBV12-3/TRBV12-4; j_gene: TRBJ2-7; CDR3aa: CASATSGVYEQYF; CDR3nt: TGTGCCAGCGCGACTAGCGGGGTGTACGAGCAGTACTTC
abundance: .; d_gene: TRBD1; v_gene: TRBV5-1; j_gene: TRBJ2-7; CDR3aa: CASSSAPGQGAYEQYF; CDR3nt: TGCGCCAGCAGCTCGGCCCCGGGACAGGGGGCCTACGAGCAGTACTTC
abundance: once; d_gene: .; v_gene: TRBV28; j_gene: TRBJ2-1; CDR3aa: CASSNTNVQGFRFF; CDR3nt: TGTGCCAGCAGTAACACAAATGTACAGGGCTTTCGGTTCTTC
abundance: .; d_gene: TRBD2; v_gene: TRBV12-5; j_gene: TRBJ2-3; CDR3aa: CASGMSGGPRNTQYF; CDR3nt: TGTGCTAGTGGTATGAGCGGGGGGCCTAGGAATACGCAGTATTTT
abundance: .; d_gene: .; v_gene: TRBV7-6; j_gene: TRBJ2-5; CDR3aa: CASSFKETQYF; CDR3nt: TGTGCCAGCAGCTTCAAAGAGACCCAGTACTTC
abundance: .; d_gene: TRBD1; v_gene: TRBV19; j_gene: TRBJ1-4; CDR3aa: CASSLGQGVPNEKLFF; CDR3nt: TGTGCCAGTAGTTTGGGACAGGGGGTGCCTAATGAAAAACTGTTTTTT
abundance: few; d_gene: TRBD2; v_gene: TRBV11-2; j_gene: TRBJ2-2; CDR3aa: CASSLGGSGGFANTGELFF; CDR3nt: TGTGCCAGCAGCTTAGGAGGTAGCGGGGGGTTCGCGAACACCGGGGAGCTGTTTTTT
abundance: .; d_gene: .; v_gene: TRBV2; j_gene: TRBJ2-7; CDR3aa: CASRVDRYEQYF; CDR3nt: TGTGCCAGCAGGGTAGACAGGTACGAGCAGTACTTC
abundance: few; d_gene: .; v_gene: TRBV28; j_gene: TRBJ1-4; CDR3aa: CASSLGGPRLFF; CDR3nt: TGTGCCAGCAGTTTAGGCGGCCCGAGACTGTTTTTT
abundance: .; d_gene: .; v_gene: TRBV11-2; j_gene: TRBJ1-1; CDR3aa: CASSPLRGNTEAFF; CDR3nt: TGTGCCAGCAGCCCACTTCGGGGGAACACTGAAGCTTTCTTT
abundance: .; d_gene: TRBD1; v_gene: TRBV4-2; j_gene: TRBJ2-7; CDR3aa: CASSQTWTGAPYEQYF; CDR3nt: TGTGCCAGCAGCCAAACGTGGACAGGGGCCCCCTACGAGCAGTACTTC
abundance: .; d_gene: .; v_gene: TRBV9; j_gene: TRBJ2-3; CDR3aa: CASSASRSADTQYF; CDR3nt: TGTGCCAGCAGCGCCTCTCGTAGTGCCGATACGCAGTATTTT
abundance: .; d_gene: TRBD2; v_gene: TRBV5-1; j_gene: TRBJ2-7; CDR3aa: CASSRLSGGSSYEQYF; CDR3nt: TGCGCCAGCAGCCGCCTCAGCGGGGGAAGCTCCTACGAGCAGTACTTC
abundance: once; d_gene: .; v_gene: TRBV11-1; j_gene: TRBJ1-2; CDR3aa: CASSLEEGGGVYGYTF; CDR3nt: TGTGCCAGCAGCTTAGAGGAGGGAGGAGGGGTTTATGGCTACACCTTC
abundance: .; d_gene: .; v_gene: TRBV6-1; j_gene: TRBJ2-1; CDR3aa: CASSEVAGSSYNEQFF; CDR3nt: TGTGCCAGCAGTGAAGTGGCGGGAAGCTCCTACAATGAGCAGTTCTTC
abundance: .; d_gene: TRBD1; v_gene: TRBV7-2; j_gene: TRBJ2-7; CDR3aa: CASSPGGRYEQYF; CDR3nt: TGTGCCAGCAGCCCAGGGGGTCGTTACGAGCAGTACTTC
abundance: .; d_gene: TRBD1; v_gene: TRBV5-6; j_gene: TRBJ1-2; CDR3aa: CASSIVGQGAIHGYTF; CDR3nt: TGTGCCAGCAGCATAGTGGGACAGGGGGCTATACATGGCTACACCTTC
abundance: .; d_gene: TRBD2; v_gene: TRBV3-1/TRBV3-2; j_gene: TRBJ2-2; CDR3aa: CASSQGYMGLAGTGELFF; CDR3nt: TGTGCCAGCAGCCAAGGGTATATGGGACTAGCGGGGACCGGGGAGCTGTTTTTT
abundance: once; d_gene: TRBD1; v_gene: TRBV28; j_gene: TRBJ1-2; CDR3aa: CASTNGQAGYTF; CDR3nt: TGTGCCAGCACCAACGGACAGGCCGGCTACACCTTC
abundance: .; d_gene: .; v_gene: TRBV2; j_gene: TRBJ1-1; CDR3aa: CASSEARVARNTEAFF; CDR3nt: TGTGCCAGCAGTGAAGCGAGGGTGGCCCGGAACACTGAAGCTTTCTTT
abundance: .; d_gene: .; v_gene: TRBV11-1; j_gene: TRBJ2-1; CDR3aa: CASSQLGQYYNEQFF; CDR3nt: TGTGCCAGCAGCCAATTGGGGCAGTATTACAATGAGCAGTTCTTC
abundance: .; d_gene: .; v_gene: TRBV3-1/TRBV3-2; j_gene: TRBJ1-6; CDR3aa: CASSQIVLNSPLHF; CDR3nt: TGTGCCAGCAGCCAAATAGTATTAAATTCACCCCTCCACTTT
abundance: .; d_gene: .; v_gene: TRBV2; j_gene: TRBJ1-3; CDR3aa: CARGNAPGLLF; CDR3nt: TGTGCCAGGGGAAACGCACCGGGACTCCTTTTT
abundance: .; d_gene: TRBD1; v_gene: TRBV19; j_gene: TRBJ2-7; CDR3aa: CASSPRTGSYEQYF; CDR3nt: TGTGCCAGTAGTCCCCGGACAGGGTCGTACGAGCAGTACTTC
abundance: .; d_gene: .; v_gene: TRBV4-1; j_gene: TRBJ1-5; CDR3aa: CASSQDGRVIRPQHF; CDR3nt: TGCGCCAGCAGCCAAGACGGCAGGGTAATACGGCCCCAGCATTTT
abundance: .; d_gene: TRBD2; v_gene: TRBV28; j_gene: TRBJ2-1; CDR3aa: CASSSRSGSSYNEQFF; CDR3nt: TGTGCCAGCAGTTCTCGAAGCGGGAGCTCCTACAATGAGCAGTTCTTC
abundance: .; d_gene: .; v_gene: TRBV15; j_gene: TRBJ2-1; CDR3aa: CATSRDIGSKDEQFF; CDR3nt: TGTGCCACCAGCAGAGATATCGGGAGTAAGGATGAGCAGTTCTTC